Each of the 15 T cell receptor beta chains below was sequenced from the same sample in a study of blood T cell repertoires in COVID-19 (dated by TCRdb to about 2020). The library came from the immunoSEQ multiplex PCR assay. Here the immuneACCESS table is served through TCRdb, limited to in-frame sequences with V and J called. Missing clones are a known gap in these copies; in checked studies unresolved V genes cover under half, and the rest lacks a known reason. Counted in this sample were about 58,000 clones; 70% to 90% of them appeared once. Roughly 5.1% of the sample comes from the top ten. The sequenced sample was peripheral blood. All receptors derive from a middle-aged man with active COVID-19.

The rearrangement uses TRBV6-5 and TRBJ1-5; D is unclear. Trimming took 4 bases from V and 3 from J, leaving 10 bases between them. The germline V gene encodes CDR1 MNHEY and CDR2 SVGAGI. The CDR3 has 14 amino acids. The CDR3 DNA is TGTGCCAGCAGTTGGGCGGGCCCCAATCAGCCCCAGCATTTT. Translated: CASSWAGPNQPQHF.

The CDR3 DNA follows: TGTGCCAGCAGCCCCCAGGGTAGAGGAGAGACCCAGTACTTC. It codes for CASSPQGRGETQYF. V is TRBV4-2 and J is TRBJ2-5; D perhaps matches TRBD1 (5 bases). CDR1 and CDR2 from the germline V gene are LGHNA and YNFKEQ. The V gene lost 4 bases and the J gene lost 4 bases, with 13 bases spanning the gap. This CDR3 has 14 amino acids.

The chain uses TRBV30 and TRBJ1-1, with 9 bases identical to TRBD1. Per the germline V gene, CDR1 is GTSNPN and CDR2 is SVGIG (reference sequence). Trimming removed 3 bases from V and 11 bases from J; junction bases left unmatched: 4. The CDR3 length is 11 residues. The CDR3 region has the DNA TGTGCCTGGAGCAACAGGGGGCTGGCTTTCTTT. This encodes CAWSNRGLAFF. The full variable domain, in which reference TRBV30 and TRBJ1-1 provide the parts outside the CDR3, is SQTIHQWPATLVQPVGSPLSLECTVEGTSNPNLYWYRQAAGRGLQLLFYSVGIGQISSEVPQNLSASRPQDRQFILSSKKLLLSDSGFYLCAWSNRGLAFFGQGTRLTVV.

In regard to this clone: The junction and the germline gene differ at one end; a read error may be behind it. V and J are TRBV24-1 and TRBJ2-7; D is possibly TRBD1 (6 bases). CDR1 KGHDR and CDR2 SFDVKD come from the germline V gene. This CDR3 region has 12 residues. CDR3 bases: TGTGCCACCAGTGATATTACAGGGTGGTTGAACTTC. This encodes CATSDITGWLNF.

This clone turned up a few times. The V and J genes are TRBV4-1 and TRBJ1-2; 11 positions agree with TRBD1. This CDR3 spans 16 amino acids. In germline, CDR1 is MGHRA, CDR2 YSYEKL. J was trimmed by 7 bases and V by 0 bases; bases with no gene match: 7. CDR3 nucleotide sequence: TGCGCCAGCAGCCAAGAGACCCGGACAGGGGGCCTTGGCTACACCTTC. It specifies CASSQETRTGGLGYTF.

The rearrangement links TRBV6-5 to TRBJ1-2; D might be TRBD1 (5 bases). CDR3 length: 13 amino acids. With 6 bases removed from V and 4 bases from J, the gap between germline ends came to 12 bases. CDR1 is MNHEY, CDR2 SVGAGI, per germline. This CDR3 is CASSPGQTYGYTF. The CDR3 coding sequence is TGTGCCAGCAGCCCCGGACAAACCTATGGCTACACCTTC.

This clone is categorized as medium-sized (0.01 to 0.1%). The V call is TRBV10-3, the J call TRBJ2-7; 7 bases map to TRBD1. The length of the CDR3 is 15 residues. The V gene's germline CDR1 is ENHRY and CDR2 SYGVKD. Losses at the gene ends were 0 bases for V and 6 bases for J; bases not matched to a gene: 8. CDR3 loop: CAISESGQQFSEQYF. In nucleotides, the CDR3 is TGTGCCATCAGTGAGTCGGGACAGCAGTTTTCCGAGCAGTACTTC.

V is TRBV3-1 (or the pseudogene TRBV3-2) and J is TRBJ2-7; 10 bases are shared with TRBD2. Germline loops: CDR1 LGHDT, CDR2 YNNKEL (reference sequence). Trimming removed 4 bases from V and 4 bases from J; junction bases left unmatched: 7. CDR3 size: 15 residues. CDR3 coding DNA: TGTGCCAGCAGCCCGGGACTAGCGCCGTCTTACGAGCAGTACTTC. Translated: CASSPGLAPSYEQYF.

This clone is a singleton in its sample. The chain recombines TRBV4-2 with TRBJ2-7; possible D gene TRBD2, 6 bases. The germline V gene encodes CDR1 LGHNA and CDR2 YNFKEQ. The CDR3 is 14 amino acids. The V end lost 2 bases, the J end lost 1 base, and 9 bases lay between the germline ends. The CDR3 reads CASSQRAGSYEQYF. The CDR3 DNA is TGTGCCAGCAGCCAAAGGGCGGGGTCCTACGAGCAGTACTTC.

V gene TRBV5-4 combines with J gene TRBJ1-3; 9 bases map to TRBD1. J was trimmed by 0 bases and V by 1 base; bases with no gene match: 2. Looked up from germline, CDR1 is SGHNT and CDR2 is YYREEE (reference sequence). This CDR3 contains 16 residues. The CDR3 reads CASSLKDRGSGNTIYF. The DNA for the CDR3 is TGTGCCAGCAGCTTGAAGGACAGGGGCTCTGGAAACACCATATATTTT. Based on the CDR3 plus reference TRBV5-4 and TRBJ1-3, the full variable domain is ETGVTQSPTHLIKTRGQQVTLRCSSQSGHNTVSWYQQALGQGPQFIFQYYREEENGRGNFPPRFSGLQFPNYSSELNVNALELDDSALYLCASSLKDRGSGNTIYFGEGSWLTVV.

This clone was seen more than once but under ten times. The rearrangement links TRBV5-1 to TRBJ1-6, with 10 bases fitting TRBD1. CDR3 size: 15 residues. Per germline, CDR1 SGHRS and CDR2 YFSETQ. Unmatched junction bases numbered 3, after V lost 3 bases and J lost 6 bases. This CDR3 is CASSWGQGINSPLHF. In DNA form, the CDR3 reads TGCGCCAGCAGCTGGGGACAGGGGATTAATTCACCCCTCCACTTT.

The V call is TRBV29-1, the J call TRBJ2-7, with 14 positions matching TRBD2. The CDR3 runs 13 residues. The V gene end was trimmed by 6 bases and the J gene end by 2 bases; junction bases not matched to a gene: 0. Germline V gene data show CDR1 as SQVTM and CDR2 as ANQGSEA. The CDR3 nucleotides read TGCAGCGTGGGACTAGCGGGGGCCTACGAGCAGTACTTC. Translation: CSVGLAGAYEQYF.

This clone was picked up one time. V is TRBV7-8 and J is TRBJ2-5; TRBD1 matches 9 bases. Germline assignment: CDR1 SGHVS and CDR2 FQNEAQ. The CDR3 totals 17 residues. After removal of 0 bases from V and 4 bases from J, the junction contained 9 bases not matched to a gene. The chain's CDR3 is CASSLATGTGYAETQYF. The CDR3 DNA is TGTGCCAGCAGCTTAGCTACCGGGACAGGGTATGCAGAGACCCAGTACTTC.

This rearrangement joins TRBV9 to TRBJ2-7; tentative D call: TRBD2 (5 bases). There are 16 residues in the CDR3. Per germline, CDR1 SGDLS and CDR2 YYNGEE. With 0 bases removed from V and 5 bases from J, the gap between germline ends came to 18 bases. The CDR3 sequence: CASSVGSFTGIHEQYF. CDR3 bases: TGTGCCAGCAGCGTAGGGTCCTTTACGGGGATCCACGAGCAGTACTTC.

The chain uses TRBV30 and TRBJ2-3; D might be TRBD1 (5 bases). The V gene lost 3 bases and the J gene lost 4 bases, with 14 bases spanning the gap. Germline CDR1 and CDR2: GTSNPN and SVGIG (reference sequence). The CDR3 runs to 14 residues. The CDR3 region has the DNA TGTGCCTGGAGCCATTTAGGGGTGGCAGATACGCAGTATTTT. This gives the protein CAWSHLGVADTQYF.